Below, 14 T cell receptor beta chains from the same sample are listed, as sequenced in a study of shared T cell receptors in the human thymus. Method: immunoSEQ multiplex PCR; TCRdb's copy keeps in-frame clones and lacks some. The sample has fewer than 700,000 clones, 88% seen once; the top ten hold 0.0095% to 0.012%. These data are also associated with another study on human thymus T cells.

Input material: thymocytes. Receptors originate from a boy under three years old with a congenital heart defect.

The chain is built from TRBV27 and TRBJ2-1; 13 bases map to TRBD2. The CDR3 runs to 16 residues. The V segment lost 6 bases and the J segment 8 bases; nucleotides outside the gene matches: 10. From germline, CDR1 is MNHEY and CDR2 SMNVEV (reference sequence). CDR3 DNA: TGTGCCAGCAGCCCCGGACTAGCGGGAGCAGGGGATGAGCAGTTCTTC. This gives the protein CASSPGLAGAGDEQFF.

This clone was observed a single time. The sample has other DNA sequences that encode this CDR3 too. The CDR3 loop is CASSLAGRAYEQYF. The CDR3 nucleotides read TGCGCCAGCAGCTTGGCGGGGAGGGCCTACGAGCAGTACTTC. The V gene is TRBV5-1, the J gene TRBJ2-7, with 7 bases that match TRBD2. The CDR3 is made up of 14 amino acids. Per germline, CDR1 SGHRS and CDR2 YFSETQ. Germline trimming cut 0 bases from V and 2 bases from J; bases unmatched to any gene: 2.

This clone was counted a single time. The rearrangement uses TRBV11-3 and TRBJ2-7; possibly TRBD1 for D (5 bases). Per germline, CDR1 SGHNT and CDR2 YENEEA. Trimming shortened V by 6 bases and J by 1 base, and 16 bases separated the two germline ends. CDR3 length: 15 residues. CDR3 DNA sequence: TGTGCCAGCAGTAGTGCCAGGACATCATCCTACGAGCAGTACTTC. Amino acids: CASSSARTSSYEQYF.

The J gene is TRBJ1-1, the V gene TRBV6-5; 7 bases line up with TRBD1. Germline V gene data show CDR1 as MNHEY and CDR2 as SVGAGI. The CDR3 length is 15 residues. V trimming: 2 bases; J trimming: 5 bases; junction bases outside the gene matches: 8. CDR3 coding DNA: TGTGCCAGCAGTTACGACGGCAGGGGGTATACTGAAGCTTTCTTT. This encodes CASSYDGRGYTEAFF.

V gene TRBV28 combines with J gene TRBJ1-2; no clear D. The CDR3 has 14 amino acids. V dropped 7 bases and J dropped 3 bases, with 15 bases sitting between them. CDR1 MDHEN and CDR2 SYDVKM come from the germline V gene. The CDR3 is CASTPTPPHYGYTF. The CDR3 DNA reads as TGTGCCAGCACCCCGACACCTCCCCACTATGGCTACACCTTC.

The CDR3 DNA is TGTGCCAGCAGTAGCGATGGGACTAGCGGGAGCCACGAGCAGTACTTC. This translates into CASSSDGTSGSHEQYF. V usage is TRBV28 and J usage is TRBJ2-7, with TRBD2 matching 14 bases. V lost 5 bases, J lost 5 bases, and 8 bases stayed unmatched. The V gene's germline CDR1 is MDHEN and CDR2 SYDVKM. The CDR3 covers 16 residues. The whole variable domain, remainder taken from reference TRBV28 and TRBJ2-7, is DVKVTQSSRYLVKRTGEKVFLECVQDMDHENMFWYRQDPGLGLRLIYFSYDVKMKEKGDIPEGYSVSREKKERFSLILESASTNQTSMYLCASSSDGTSGSHEQYFGPGTRLTVT.

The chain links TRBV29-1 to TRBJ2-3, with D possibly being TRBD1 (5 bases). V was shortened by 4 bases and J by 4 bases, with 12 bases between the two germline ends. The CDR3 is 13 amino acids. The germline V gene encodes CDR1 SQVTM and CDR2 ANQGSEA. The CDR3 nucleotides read TGCAGCGTTGCCCAGGGATTCCCAGATACGCAGTATTTT. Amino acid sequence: CSVAQGFPDTQYF.

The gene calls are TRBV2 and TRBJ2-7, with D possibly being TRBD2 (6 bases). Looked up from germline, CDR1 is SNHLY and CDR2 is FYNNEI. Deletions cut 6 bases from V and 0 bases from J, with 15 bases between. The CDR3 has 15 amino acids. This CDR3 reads CASSTGDSGSYEQYF. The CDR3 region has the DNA TGTGCCAGCAGCACGGGTGATAGCGGCTCCTACGAGCAGTACTTC.

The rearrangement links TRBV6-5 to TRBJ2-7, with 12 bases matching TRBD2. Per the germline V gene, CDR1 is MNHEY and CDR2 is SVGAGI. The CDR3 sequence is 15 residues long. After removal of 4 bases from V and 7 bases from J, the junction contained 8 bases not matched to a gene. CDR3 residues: CASSSASGRAEEQYF. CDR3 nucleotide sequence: TGTGCCAGCAGTTCGGCTAGCGGGAGGGCCGAGGAGCAGTACTTC.

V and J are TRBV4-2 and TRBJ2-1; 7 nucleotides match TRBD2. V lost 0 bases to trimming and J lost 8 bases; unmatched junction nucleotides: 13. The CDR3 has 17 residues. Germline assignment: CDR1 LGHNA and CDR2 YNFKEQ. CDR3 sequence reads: CASSQEKLADRADEQFF. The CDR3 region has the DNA TGTGCCAGCAGCCAAGAAAAGCTAGCGGACCGAGCGGATGAGCAGTTCTTC.

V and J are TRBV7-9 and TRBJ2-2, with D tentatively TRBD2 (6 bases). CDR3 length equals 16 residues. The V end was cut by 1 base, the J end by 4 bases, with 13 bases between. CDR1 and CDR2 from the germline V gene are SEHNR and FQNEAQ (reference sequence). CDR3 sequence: CASSLGYLAITGELFF. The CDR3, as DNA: TGTGCCAGCAGCTTAGGGTACCTAGCGATCACCGGGGAGCTGTTTTTT.

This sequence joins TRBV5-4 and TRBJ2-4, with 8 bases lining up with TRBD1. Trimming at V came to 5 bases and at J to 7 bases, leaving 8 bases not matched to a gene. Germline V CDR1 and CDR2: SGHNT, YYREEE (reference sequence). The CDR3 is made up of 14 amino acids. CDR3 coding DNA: TGTGCCAGCAGTCGGACAGGGCGTGAGAACATTCAGTACTTC. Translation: CASSRTGRENIQYF. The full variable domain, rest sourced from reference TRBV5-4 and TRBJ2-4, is ETGVTQSPTHLIKTRGQQVTLRCSSQSGHNTVSWYQQALGQGPQFIFQYYREEENGRGNFPPRFSGLQFPNYSSELNVNALELDDSALYLCASSRTGRENIQYFGAGTRLSVL.

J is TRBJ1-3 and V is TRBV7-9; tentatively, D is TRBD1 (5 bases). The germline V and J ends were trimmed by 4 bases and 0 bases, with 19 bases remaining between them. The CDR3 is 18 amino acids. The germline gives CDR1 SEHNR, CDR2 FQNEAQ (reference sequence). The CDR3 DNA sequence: TGTGCCAGCAGCTCCGGGACTTTTCCTATAAGCTCTGGAAACACCATATATTTT. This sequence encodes CASSSGTFPISSGNTIYF. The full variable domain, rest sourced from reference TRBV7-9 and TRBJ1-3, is DTGVSQNPRHKITKRGQNVTFRCDPISEHNRLYWYRQTLGQGPEFLTYFQNEAQLEKSRLLSDRFSAERPKGSFSTLEIQRTEQGDSAMYLCASSSGTFPISSGNTIYFGEGSWLTVV.

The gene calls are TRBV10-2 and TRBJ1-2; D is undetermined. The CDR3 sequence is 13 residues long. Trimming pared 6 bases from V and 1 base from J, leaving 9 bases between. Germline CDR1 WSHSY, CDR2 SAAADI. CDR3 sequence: CASRGLFNYGYTF. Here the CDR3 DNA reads TGCGCCAGCAGGGGCCTCTTTAACTATGGCTACACCTTC.